The 30 T cell receptor beta chains in this list originate from one sample, sequenced in a study of T-cell memory formation after mild COVID-19. TCRdb used MiXCR to reprocess the 5' RACE reads, holding one entry per CDR3 protein. The sample lists around 200,000 distinct CDR3 sequences, 27% occurring once. Sequencing input: PBMCs or a T cell subset sorted from them (not recorded which). These receptors all stem from an adult woman who had mild COVID-19 (a few samples of this study predate the infection). Cell type and time point are not known.

The chain joins TRBV6-4 to TRBJ1-1, with D tentatively TRBD1 (5 bases). The CDR3 runs 16 residues. V was clipped by 3 bases and J by 0 bases, with 14 bases between them. Germline assignment: CDR1 MRHNA and CDR2 SNTAGT. Here the CDR3 reads CASSEGPFPMNTEAFF. The CDR3 nucleotides are TGTGCCAGCAGTGAGGGACCGTTCCCAATGAACACTGAAGCTTTCTTT.

The chain couples TRBV7-3 to TRBJ2-5; D uncertain. The germline CDR1 and CDR2 sequences are SGHTA and FQGTGA. This CDR3 spans 14 amino acids. The ends were cut back, 5 bases at V and 5 bases at J, with 15 bases in the middle. CDR3 loop: CASSLSGPRETQYF. The CDR3 nucleotides are TGTGCCAGCAGCCTCTCCGGCCCGCGGGAGACCCAGTACTTC. Full variable domain (rest looked up from reference TRBV7-3 and TRBJ2-5): GAGVSQTPSNKVTEKGKYVELRCDPISGHTALYWYRQSLGQGPEFLIYFQGTGAADDSGLPNDRFFAVRPEGSVSTLKIQRTERGDSAVYLCASSLSGPRETQYFGPGTRLLVL.

Only a few counts were recorded for this clonotype. DNA for the CDR3: TGCGCCAGCAGCCAAGATCGGGACCACGAGCAGTACTTC. This codes for CASSQDRDHEQYF. The chain couples TRBV4-1 to TRBJ2-7; D could derive from TRBD1 or TRBD2 (5 bases each). The CDR3 covers 13 residues. The germline gives CDR1 MGHRA, CDR2 YSYEKL. Trimming cost V 0 bases and J 5 bases, with 8 bases left between them.

In its sample, this clonotype was seen a few times. CDR3 DNA sequence: TGCGCCAGCAGCCAAGATATTGCGAACACTGAAGCTTTCTTT. As protein: CASSQDIANTEAFF. The chain joins TRBV4-3 to TRBJ1-1; D gene unclear. Trimming took off 0 bases at V and 1 base at J, with 6 bases between the two ends. In germline, CDR1 is LGHNA, CDR2 YSLEER. The CDR3 sequence is 14 residues long.

The sample holds a few counts of this clonotype. The chain combines TRBV29-1 with TRBJ1-2; D is undetermined. The CDR3 totals 13 residues. Per germline, CDR1 SQVTM and CDR2 ANQGSEA. V was shortened by 4 bases and J by 3 bases, with 12 bases between the two germline ends. The CDR3 protein is CSVARPNDYGYTF. Here the CDR3 DNA reads TGCAGCGTTGCCAGGCCTAATGACTATGGCTACACCTTC.

The chain recombines TRBV5-1 with TRBJ2-7, with D unresolved. This CDR3 has 14 residues. The ends were cut back, 4 bases at V and 4 bases at J, with 15 bases in the middle. The germline V gene has CDR1 SGHRS and CDR2 YFSETQ. The DNA for the CDR3 is TGCGCCAGCAGCCCCGAATCCCGCCGTTACGAGCAGTACTTC. This codes for CASSPESRRYEQYF. Variable domain in full (rest from reference TRBV5-1 and TRBJ2-7): KAGVTQTPRYLIKTRGQQVTLSCSPISGHRSVSWYQQTPGQGLQFLFEYFSETQRNKGNFPGRFSGRQFSNSRSEMNVSTLELGDSALYLCASSPESRRYEQYFGPGTRLTVT.

CDR3 DNA: TGTGCCAGCAGGGGCGGACAGGGGAACACCGGGGAGCTGTTTTTT. It encodes CASRGGQGNTGELFF. V and J are TRBV12-3 or TRBV12-4 and TRBJ2-2; 8 bases line up with TRBD1. The V and J ends lost 6 bases and 1 base, in that order; junction bases with no gene match: 4. This CDR3 comprises 15 residues.

V usage is TRBV12-3 or TRBV12-4 and J usage is TRBJ2-1; D may be TRBD1 or TRBD2 (5 bases each). The CDR3 covers 13 residues. V was pared by 7 bases and J by 15 bases, with 22 bases between. CDR3 sequence (DNA): TGTGCCAGCACCCTCGGGGCCCGGGGCCCCCCGTTCTTC. The encoded protein is CASTLGARGPPFF.

This sequence joins TRBV12-3 or TRBV12-4 and TRBJ2-2; TRBD1 agrees at 9 bases. This CDR3 has 16 residues. J gave up 6 bases and V 2 bases, and 7 bases lay outside the gene matches. DNA for the CDR3: TGTGCCAGCAGTTTAAGGCGGGACAGGGCCCCCGGGGAGCTGTTTTTT. Amino acids: CASSLRRDRAPGELFF.

The chain carries TRBV6-5 and TRBJ2-2; 10 bases are a match to TRBD1. The CDR3 runs 15 residues. V was pared by 2 bases and J by 5 bases, with 2 bases of the junction left unmatched. CDR1 and CDR2 from the germline V gene are MNHEY and SVGAGI. CDR3 in amino acids: CASSYDRGLTGELFF. CDR3 bases: TGTGCCAGCAGTTACGACAGGGGGCTTACCGGGGAGCTGTTTTTT.

The chain joins TRBV5-1 to TRBJ2-7; D gene unclear. Germline V CDR1 and CDR2: SGHRS, YFSETQ. Trimming removed 0 bases from V and 0 bases from J, with 10 bases in between. The CDR3 covers 15 residues. The chain's CDR3 is CASSLVSGSSYEQYF. The CDR3 DNA reads TGCGCCAGCAGCTTGGTCTCAGGCAGCTCCTACGAGCAGTACTTC.

The J gene is TRBJ2-3, the V gene TRBV27; D gene uncertain. Germline V gene data show CDR1 as MNHEY and CDR2 as SMNVEV (reference sequence). V was cut by 5 bases and J by 1 base, with 16 bases left in between. The CDR3 runs to 16 residues. The CDR3 region has the DNA TGTGCCAGCAGTCCTGGGCTTTTTACGGGCACAGATACGCAGTATTTT. Translating gives CASSPGLFTGTDTQYF.

The gene calls are TRBV12-3 or TRBV12-4 and TRBJ2-2, with 7 positions matching TRBD1. Trimming at V came to 6 bases and at J to 0 bases, leaving 7 bases not matched to a gene. This CDR3 region has 16 residues. For the CDR3, the DNA is TGTGCCAGCAGCCCCAGGGGGACAGCGAACACCGGGGAGCTGTTTTTT. Protein sequence: CASSPRGTANTGELFF.

This clonotype was seen more than once but under ten times. The chain is built from TRBV7-2 and TRBJ1-5; D unclear. Germline CDR1 is SGHTA and CDR2 is FQGNSA. Between the trimmed V and J ends, which lost 5 bases and 3 bases, there was a span of 5 bases. The CDR3 totals 12 residues. CDR3 nucleotide sequence: TGTGCCAGCAGCGTAGACAATCAGCCCCAGCATTTT. Translation gives CASSVDNQPQHF.

This clonotype turned up a few times. The genes are TRBV29-1 and TRBJ1-1; unclear D gene. The CDR3 is 13 residues long. Trimming took off 7 bases at V and 0 bases at J, with 12 bases between the two ends. The germline V gene has CDR1 SQVTM and CDR2 ANQGSEA. The CDR3 is CSGLQEMNTEAFF. CDR3 in DNA: TGCAGCGGTCTGCAAGAGATGAACACTGAAGCTTTCTTT. The full variable domain, its missing parts supplied by reference TRBV29-1 and TRBJ1-1, is SAVISQKPSRDICQRGTSLTIQCQVDSQVTMMFWYRQQPGQSLTLIATANQGSEATYESGFVIDKFPISRPNLTFSTLTVSNMSPEDSSIYLCSGLQEMNTEAFFGQGTRLTVV.

This clonotype was observed a few times. The chain links TRBV7-3 to TRBJ2-1; perhaps TRBD2 as D (6 bases). Germline V lookup: CDR1 SGHTA, CDR2 FQGTGA. The CDR3 spans 14 residues. The V end lost 0 bases, the J end lost 13 bases, and 16 bases lay between the germline ends. Here the CDR3 reads CASSLTFLAEEQFF. CDR3 nucleotides: TGTGCCAGCAGCTTAACATTTTTAGCGGAAGAACAGTTCTTC.

This clonotype was seen only a few times. The V call is TRBV6-4, the J call TRBJ1-2; 9 bases match TRBD1. The CDR3 runs 15 residues. The V segment lost 6 bases and the J segment 7 bases; nucleotides outside the gene matches: 12. Germline lookup yields CDR1 MRHNA and CDR2 SNTAGT. Here the CDR3 reads CASSATGTGISGYTF. As DNA, the CDR3 is TGTGCCAGCAGCGCCACCGGGACAGGGATAAGTGGCTACACCTTC.

This clonotype was seen more than once but under ten times. This rearrangement joins TRBV5-1 to TRBJ2-3, with 10 bases lining up with TRBD1. J was trimmed by 6 bases and V by 4 bases; bases with no gene match: 14. The germline V gene encodes CDR1 SGHRS and CDR2 YFSETQ. The CDR3 totals 17 residues. The CDR3 DNA reads TGCGCCAGCAGCCACTATGGACAGGGGGGCAGAGAGGATACGCAGTATTTT. Its protein is CASSHYGQGGREDTQYF.

The CDR3 DNA follows: TGCAGCGTTGAATTCTCCCTGGGTGGTAGCGGGATCCCCAGCTACGAGCAGTACTTC. Its translation: CSVEFSLGGSGIPSYEQYF. The chain couples TRBV29-1 to TRBJ2-7; 8 nucleotides match TRBD2. Trimming took 2 bases from V and 3 from J; bases not matched to a gene: 21. This CDR3 is 19 amino acids long. The germline V gene has CDR1 SQVTM and CDR2 ANQGSEA.

This clonotype was seen a handful of times. The chain uses TRBV9 and TRBJ2-1; TRBD2 is a possible D gene (6 bases). Germline V gene data show CDR1 as SGDLS and CDR2 as YYNGEE. This CDR3 region has 16 residues. V was trimmed by 0 bases and J by 10 bases, leaving 20 bases between them. Here the CDR3 DNA reads TGTGCCAGCAGCGTAGGGCCCCCGCGGGGTAACGGCGAGCAGTTCTTC. Translating gives CASSVGPPRGNGEQFF.

This clonotype was picked up many times. The gene calls are TRBV4-1 and TRBJ1-6; D perhaps matches TRBD1 (5 bases). Germline assignment: CDR1 MGHRA and CDR2 YSYEKL. The CDR3 totals 15 residues. V was shortened by 0 bases and J by 11 bases, with 14 bases between the two germline ends. The CDR3 coding sequence is TGCGCCAGCAGCCAAGATCGTGCGGGGCGAACACCCCTCCACTTT. This encodes CASSQDRAGRTPLHF.

The V and J genes are TRBV20-1 and TRBJ2-7, with D possibly TRBD2 on 5 matching bases. Germline CDR1 DFQATT, CDR2 SNEGSKA (reference sequence). V lost 5 bases and J lost 3, with 17 bases in between. The CDR3 is 14 amino acids. The CDR3 DNA is TGCAGTGCTTACGACCGACTAACCATCTACGAGCAGTACTTC. This translates into CSAYDRLTIYEQYF.

This clonotype was seen a few times. V gene TRBV7-3 combines with J gene TRBJ1-5, with a weak D call TRBD1 (5 bases). Trimming pared 6 bases from V and 2 bases from J, leaving 23 bases between. This CDR3 spans 18 amino acids. Germline loops: CDR1 SGHTA, CDR2 FQGTGA. The CDR3 DNA reads as TGTGCCAGCAGTAAGGGCAGGGTAGGTTCCAACGGCAATCAGCCCCAGCATTTT. The encoded protein is CASSKGRVGSNGNQPQHF.

The chain combines TRBV7-8 with TRBJ2-2; D perhaps matches TRBD2 (5 bases). The germline gives CDR1 SGHVS, CDR2 FQNEAQ. The CDR3 is 16 residues long. Trimming shortened V by 5 bases and J by 6 bases, and 19 bases separated the two germline ends. CDR3 protein: CASSPGSRSAAGELFF. CDR3 nucleotide sequence: TGTGCCAGCAGCCCGGGGAGTCGGTCCGCCGCCGGGGAGCTGTTTTTT.

V usage is TRBV10-3 and J usage is TRBJ2-1; 11 bases agree with TRBD2. The CDR3 contains 15 residues. J lost 1 base, V lost 11 bases, and 7 bases had no gene match. Germline V gives CDR1 ENHRY, CDR2 SYGVKD. The CDR3 bases are TGTGCCGTCTCCGGGACTAGCGGATCCTACAATGAGCAGTTCTTC. This gives the protein CAVSGTSGSYNEQFF.

This clonotype was counted only a few times. The chain recombines TRBV7-9 with TRBJ2-1; 9 positions agree with TRBD2. This CDR3 is 15 amino acids long. V dropped 5 bases and J dropped 9; count of bases not matched to a gene: 11. CDR1 and CDR2 (germline): SEHNR, FQNEAQ (reference sequence). The DNA of the CDR3 is TGTGCCAGCAGCCCTGTGTGGCGGGGGGGCGCTGAGCAGTTCTTC. It translates to CASSPVWRGGAEQFF.

J is TRBJ2-2 and V is TRBV28; D possibly corresponds to TRBD2 (6 bases). Between the trimmed V and J ends, which lost 5 bases and 5 bases, there was a span of 18 bases. The CDR3 totals 16 residues. The germline V gene encodes CDR1 MDHEN and CDR2 SYDVKM. CDR3 DNA sequence: TGTGCCAGCAGTCCCGGTGGTAGCGGAATTACCGGGGAGCTGTTTTTT. Translated: CASSPGGSGITGELFF.

This chain links TRBV20-1 with TRBJ2-1; 12 bases fit TRBD1. V trimming: 6 bases; J trimming: 3 bases; junction bases outside the gene matches: 15. The CDR3 runs to 18 residues. Germline V gene data show CDR1 as DFQATT and CDR2 as SNEGSKA (reference sequence). The CDR3 DNA reads as TGCAGTGCCCGAACAACAACCGGGACAGGGGGCTTCTACAATGAGCAGTTCTTC. Its protein is CSARTTTGTGGFYNEQFF.

The J gene is TRBJ1-2, the V gene TRBV3-1; D gene unclear. The CDR3 contains 11 residues. Trimming removed 5 bases from V and 8 bases from J, with 9 bases in between. Germline CDR1 is LGHDT and CDR2 is YNNKEL (reference sequence). The CDR3 loop is CASSAQRGYTF. In DNA form, the CDR3 reads TGTGCCAGCAGCGCCCAGAGGGGCTACACCTTC.

This clonotype was seen a few times. This chain uses TRBV15 with TRBJ2-5; 9 bases are shared with TRBD1. V was clipped by 3 bases and J by 4 bases; unmatched bases: 9. Germline-derived CDR1 and CDR2 are LNHNV and YYDKDF (reference sequence). CDR3 length equals 16 residues. The chain's CDR3 is CATSSTSRTGVETQYF. The CDR3 nucleotides are TGTGCCACCAGCAGCACATCCCGGACAGGGGTAGAGACCCAGTACTTC.